This T cell receptor beta chain was observed in a study of blood T cells in healthy people across ages. Study-level results: Strong correlation was found linking TCR beta diversity to naive T cell percentage.

The CDR3 is made up of 14 amino acids. Trimming at V came to 6 bases and at J to 8 bases, leaving 8 bases not matched to a gene. The V gene's germline CDR1 is MNHNY and CDR2 SVGAGI (reference sequence). Next came a second PCR, run for about 6 to 12 cycles, which used a sample-barcoded 5' primer along with a J-beta primer mix. TCRdb re-called the 5' RACE reads through MiXCR, storing one row per CDR3 protein. The repertoire has roughly 700,000 distinct CDR3 sequences, about 25% of them found once; the top ten carry roughly a tenth. In its sample, this clonotype was seen a few times. No antigen is known for it. This same sample was also taken into another study, of T cells of mothers and their children. That investigation notes: Over five children, together with their three healthy Caucasian mothers, made up the donors.

This rearrangement joins TRBV6-6 to TRBJ1-4; 8 nucleotides align to TRBD1. This TCR derives from a boy aged 10-17 years in good health. Sample: blood. CDR3 residues: CASRSGRGLEKLFF. The CDR3 DNA sequence: TGTGCCAGCAGGTCCGGCAGGGGGCTGGAAAAACTGTTTTTT.